This T cell receptor beta chain is drawn from a study of shared clonotypes between healthy human individuals (dated by TCRdb to between 2020 and 2021). General notes on the study: The cohort comprised a couple of women and a few men aged 18 to 49 years. For each donor, CD4 naive and CD4 memory were each given three plates, CD8 naive was given two plates, and CD8 memory was given one plate. The study deeply sequenced blood TCR repertoires of about 5 healthy adults to estimate repertoire size and the extent of clonotype sharing between individuals. To increase sequencing depth and limit assay-specific biases, different laboratories used diverse techniques to prepare libraries and sequence TCR repertoires. Between about 0.8 and 9 billion PBMCs per donor were obtained by leukapheresis. Results the study describes overall, beyond this receptor: Because the study included only a small number of donors, the genetic and exposure-history diversity represented was limited. Naive subsets generally had larger estimated clonotype richness than memory subsets. Only blood was sampled, and tissue TCR repertoires likely differ from those in blood. Pairwise subsampling led to the expectation that sequencing depth would affect the degree of clonotype sharing among donors. Rarefaction of sorted-subset datasets indicated incomplete sequencing despite the large sequencing depth. Compared with non-shared clonotypes, clonotypes shared by all four sorted-subset donors had higher generation probabilities. Sharing across several donors was observed for roughly 5.4% of naive CD4, less than 4% of naive CD8, 2% to 2.5% of memory CD4, and over 0.3% of memory CD8 clonotypes.

As concerns this clone: Its binding antigen is unknown. Per-base quality was not reported, and no clone a single base away is much larger than it.

Reading the germline V gene (reference sequence) gives CDR1 GTSNPN and CDR2 SVGIG. From its cysteine to its phenylalanine, the CDR3 spans 13 amino acids. The sequence is cut down to CDR3 DNA, 39 bases in frame from base 1. V and J are truncated by 5 bases and 3 bases respectively, leaving an intervening sequence of 13 bases. Using the deep immunoSEQ assay, TCR CDR3 regions were amplified from genomic DNA by multiplex PCR. Extracted genomic DNA from each cell subset was spread evenly across all wells of several immunoSEQ 96-well plates, with each plate serving as a replicate. For sorted subsets, 150 to 200 ng genomic DNA, equal to 25,000 to 35,000 T cell genomes, was loaded into each replicate PCR. Purified libraries were quantified with a Qubit 3.0 fluorometer, sized on a Bioanalyzer 2100, and re-quantified with the KAPA Library Quantification kit. Every immunoSEQ 96-well plate was sequenced on a dedicated single-read 150-cycle Illumina NextSeq 550 flow cell. The authors' analysis ran thus. Because the immunoSEQ output included only junctional sequences and no quality scores, the filtering could not be the same as the filtering used for full-length reads. To assign V/J genes and CDR3, sequences were annotated against IMGT germline references using PyIR, a Python wrapper for IgBLAST v1.9. Any read was removed if the V/J assignment was weak (E-value above 1e-6), the CDR3 was missing, or the read contained stop codons, out-of-frame junctions, or ambiguous translated residues. A V3J clonotype was defined by an identical inferred V gene, J gene, and CDR3 amino acid sequence. Percentage overlap between repertoires was computed as shared unique clonotypes divided by the size of the smaller repertoire. Three approaches were used to assess repertoire richness: RTK rarefaction, the Chao1 estimator, and Recon v2.1 estimates of unobserved clonotypes. Generation probabilities for all TCRbeta clonotypes obtained by the gDNA method from four donors were computed using OLGA. TCRdb obtained this table from immuneACCESS and retained in-frame rearrangements with V and J assigned. These tables miss some clones; where compared with another copy, unresolved V genes account for less than half of the shortfall, and the remainder is unexplained. The V and J calls and clone size are taken from that table; D and trimming were inferred from the DNA. In all, the sample holds a few million clones, and approximately 90% of those were seen once. Of the sample, under 0.15% falls within the top ten clones.

The donors were healthy, HIV-negative adults with no recently reported acute infections or vaccinations. Every donor was a Caucasian adult residing in Nashville, Tennessee, USA. Magnetic negative selection was used to enrich CD4+ T cells, after which naive cells were positively selected on CD45RA and the negative fraction became the memory subset. Blood was collected by leukapheresis, and PBMCs were isolated by Ficoll-Histopaque density gradient centrifugation and then cryopreserved in liquid nitrogen vapor phase. Analytical flow cytometry was used to check the purity and quantity of each magnetically sorted T cell population. Genomic DNA was isolated from each sorted fraction and quantified by UV absorbance on a Nanodrop 2000c.

Input material: naive CD4+ T cells sorted from blood. This specimen's cell subset or site label, interpreted: CD45RA+ positively selected. Recombination connected TRBV30 to TRBJ1-1; the D gene is unclear. The receptor's source is a man between 18 and 29 years old in good health. DNA sequence: TGTGCCTGGGGTCAAACTAGGGACACTGAAGCTTTCTTT. Its translation is CAWGQTRDTEAFF.